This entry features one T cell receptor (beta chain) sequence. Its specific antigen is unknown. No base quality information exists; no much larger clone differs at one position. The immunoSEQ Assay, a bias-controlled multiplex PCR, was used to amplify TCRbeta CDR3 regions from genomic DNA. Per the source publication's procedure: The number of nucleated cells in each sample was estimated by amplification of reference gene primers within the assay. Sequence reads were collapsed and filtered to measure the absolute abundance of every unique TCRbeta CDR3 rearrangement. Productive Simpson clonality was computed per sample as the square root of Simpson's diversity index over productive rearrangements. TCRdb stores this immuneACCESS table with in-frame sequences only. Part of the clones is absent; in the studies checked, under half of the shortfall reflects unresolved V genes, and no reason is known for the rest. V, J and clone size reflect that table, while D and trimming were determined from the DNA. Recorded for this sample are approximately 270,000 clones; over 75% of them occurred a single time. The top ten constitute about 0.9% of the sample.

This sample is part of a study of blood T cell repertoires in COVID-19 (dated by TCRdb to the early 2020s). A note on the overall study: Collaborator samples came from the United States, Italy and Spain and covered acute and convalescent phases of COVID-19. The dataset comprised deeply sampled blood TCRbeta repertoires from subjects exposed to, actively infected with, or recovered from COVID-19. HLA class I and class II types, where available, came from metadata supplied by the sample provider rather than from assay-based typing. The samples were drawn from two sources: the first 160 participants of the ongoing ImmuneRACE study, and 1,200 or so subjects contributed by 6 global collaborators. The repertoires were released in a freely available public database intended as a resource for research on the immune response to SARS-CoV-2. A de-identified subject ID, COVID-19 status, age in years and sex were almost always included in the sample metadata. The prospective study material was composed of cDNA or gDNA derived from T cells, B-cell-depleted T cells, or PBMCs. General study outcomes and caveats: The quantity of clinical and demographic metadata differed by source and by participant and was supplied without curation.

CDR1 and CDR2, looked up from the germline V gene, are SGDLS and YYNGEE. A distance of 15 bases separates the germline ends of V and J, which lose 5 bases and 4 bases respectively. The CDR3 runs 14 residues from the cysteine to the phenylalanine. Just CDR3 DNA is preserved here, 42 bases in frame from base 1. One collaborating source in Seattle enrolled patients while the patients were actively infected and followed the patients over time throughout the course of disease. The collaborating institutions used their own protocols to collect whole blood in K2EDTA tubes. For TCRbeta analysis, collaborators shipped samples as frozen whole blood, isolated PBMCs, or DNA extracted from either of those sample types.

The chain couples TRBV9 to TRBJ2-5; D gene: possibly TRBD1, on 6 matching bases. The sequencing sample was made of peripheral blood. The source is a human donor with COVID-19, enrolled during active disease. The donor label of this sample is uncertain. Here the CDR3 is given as CASRATGTSETQYF. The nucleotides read TGTGCCAGCAGGGCAACAGGGACATCAGAGACCCAGTACTTC.